A single sample gave rise to the 23 T cell receptor beta chains below, sequenced in a study of blood T cells in healthy people across ages. Primers used in a second PCR of about 6 to 11 cycles were a sample-barcoded 5' primer and a J-beta primer mix. TCRdb fed the 5' RACE reads into MiXCR, producing one record per CDR3 protein. The sample includes 2 million or so distinct CDR3 sequences, around 48% seen only once; the top ten take 2% to 2.5%. Sequenced material: blood. The receptors derive from a woman between 35 and 50 years old in good health.

The chain has TRBV2 and TRBJ1-1; TRBD1 matches at 9 bases. This CDR3 has 15 amino acids. The V segment lost 6 bases and the J segment 6 bases; nucleotides outside the gene matches: 11. The germline V gene has CDR1 SNHLY and CDR2 FYNNEI. CDR3 sequence: CASRAGTGSNAEAFF. CDR3 coding DNA: TGTGCCAGCAGGGCCGGGACAGGGAGTAACGCTGAAGCTTTCTTT.

In its sample, this clonotype was seen once. The chain carries TRBV7-9 and TRBJ1-4; maybe TRBD1 (5 bases). This CDR3 has 18 amino acids. Germline V CDR1 and CDR2: SEHNR, FQNEAQ (reference sequence). Trimming stripped 4 bases from V and 0 bases from J, with 18 bases between. The CDR3 loop reads CASSSGAQGKATNEKLFF. DNA for the CDR3: TGTGCCAGCAGCTCCGGGGCGCAGGGAAAGGCAACTAATGAAAAACTGTTTTTT. The variable domain in full, with the rest retrieved from reference TRBV7-9 and TRBJ1-4, is DTGVSQNPRHKITKRGQNVTFRCDPISEHNRLYWYRQTLGQGPEFLTYFQNEAQLEKSRLLSDRFSAERPKGSFSTLEIQRTEQGDSAMYLCASSSGAQGKATNEKLFFGSGTQLSVL.

This clonotype showed up many times. This chain links TRBV7-2 with TRBJ2-5, with unresolved D. The V end was cut by 0 bases, the J end by 5 bases, with 7 bases between. The CDR3 is made up of 13 amino acids. Germline CDR1 reads SGHTA; CDR2 reads FQGNSA. CDR3 DNA: TGTGCCAGCAGCTTAGCTGTCCGGGAGACCCAGTACTTC. This codes for CASSLAVRETQYF.

J is TRBJ2-1 and V is TRBV20-1; D might be TRBD1 or TRBD2, each matching 5 bases. Trimming took off 8 bases at V and 5 bases at J, with 13 bases between the two ends. This CDR3 comprises 12 residues. In germline, CDR1 is DFQATT, CDR2 SNEGSKA (reference sequence). CDR3 protein: CSLLGPDNEQFF. CDR3 in DNA: TGCAGTCTGTTGGGACCCGACAATGAGCAGTTCTTC.

This clonotype has just a few counts. V usage is TRBV27 and J usage is TRBJ2-6, with D uncertain. Germline V gene data show CDR1 as MNHEY and CDR2 as SMNVEV (reference sequence). Trimming cost V 1 base and J 2 bases, with 6 bases left between them. This CDR3 has 15 amino acids. The CDR3 nucleotides read TGTGCCAGCAGTTTATTCTGGGCTGGGGCCAACGTCCTGACTTTC. Translated, it gives CASSLFWAGANVLTF.

This sequence joins TRBV5-1 and TRBJ1-5; TRBD1 is a possible D gene (6 bases). Germline V gives CDR1 SGHRS, CDR2 YFSETQ. The CDR3 has 14 residues. V lost 4 bases to trimming and J lost 4 bases, with 12 bases between them. CDR3 amino acids: CASSVGTMNQPQHF. The CDR3 nucleotides are TGCGCCAGCAGCGTGGGGACAATGAATCAGCCCCAGCATTTT.

This clonotype was seen a few times. V gene TRBV5-8 combines with J gene TRBJ2-7, with D perhaps TRBD2 (6 bases). The germline gives CDR1 SGHTS, CDR2 YDEGEE. This CDR3 is built from 15 residues. V lost 4 bases to trimming and J lost 2 bases, with 16 bases between them. The CDR3 nucleotides read TGTGCCAGCAGCCATGGACGGGGGACCGCCTACGAGCAGTACTTC. The encoded protein is CASSHGRGTAYEQYF.

The chain couples TRBV7-2 to TRBJ2-6; TRBD2 is a possible D gene (6 bases). The CDR3 length is 14 residues. The germline V gene encodes CDR1 SGHTA and CDR2 FQGNSA. The germline V and J ends were trimmed by 8 bases and 4 bases, with 12 bases remaining between them. In DNA form, the CDR3 reads TGTGCCAGCTGGAGGGGACTCGGGGCCAACGTCCTGACTTTC. This gives the protein CASWRGLGANVLTF.

Note on this clonotype: The germline gene is not matched at one end of the junction; a read error may be the cause. The J gene is TRBJ2-3, the V gene TRBV12-3 or TRBV12-4, with D possibly being TRBD2 (6 bases). CDR3 size: 14 residues. The CDR3: CASTSDGSTDTQYF. The CDR3 DNA reads as TGTGCCAGCACCAGCGACGGGAGCACGGATACGCAGTATTTT.

The chain links TRBV20-1 to TRBJ2-5, with 9 nucleotides matching TRBD2. This CDR3 region has 16 residues. The trim removed 0 bases at V and 1 base at J, leaving 6 bases unmatched. Per the germline V gene, CDR1 is DFQATT and CDR2 is SNEGSKA (reference sequence). The CDR3: CSARDASGGIQETQYF. The CDR3 nucleotides read TGCAGTGCTAGAGATGCGAGCGGGGGGATCCAAGAGACCCAGTACTTC.

V gene TRBV5-5 combines with J gene TRBJ2-5; 8 bases are a match to TRBD2. This CDR3 spans 15 amino acids. V shed 3 bases, J shed 2 bases, and the junction held 6 bases outside the gene matches. Germline V gene data show CDR1 as SGHKS and CDR2 as YYEKEE (reference sequence). Here the CDR3 reads CASSSGGALQETQYF. In DNA form, the CDR3 reads TGTGCCAGCAGCTCCGGGGGGGCCCTACAAGAGACCCAGTACTTC.

In nucleotides, the CDR3 is TGTGCCAGCGGGGACTTGGCTGGGGCCAACGTCCTGACTTTC. Its protein product is CASGDLAGANVLTF. The chain joins TRBV27 to TRBJ2-6; tentatively, D is TRBD2 (6 bases). The CDR3 loop spans 14 amino acids. Germline V CDR1 and CDR2: MNHEY, SMNVEV (reference sequence). The V end lost 8 bases, the J end lost 2 bases, and 10 bases lay between the germline ends.

This clonotype was recorded many times. This sequence joins TRBV29-1 and TRBJ2-6; D possibly corresponds to TRBD1 (6 bases). CDR1 is SQVTM, CDR2 ANQGSEA, per germline. CDR3 length: 14 amino acids. V was shortened by 6 bases and J by 2 bases, with 11 bases between the two germline ends. CDR3 sequence: CSVDSGAGANVLTF. The CDR3 nucleotides are TGCAGCGTAGACTCAGGGGCTGGGGCCAACGTCCTGACTTTC.

The J gene is TRBJ2-5, the V gene TRBV6-1; D is tentatively TRBD1 or TRBD2 (5 bases each). The J call may be faulty, since TRBJ2-7 better matches the DNA end. CDR1 is MNHNS, CDR2 SASEGT, per germline. CDR3 length: 16 amino acids. CDR3 amino acids: CASSETHGTDFYEQYF. The CDR3 DNA is TGTGCCAGCAGCGAAACCCATGGGACGGATTTTTACGAGCAGTACTTC.

The chain employs TRBV20-1 and TRBJ1-6, with D unresolved. The V end was cut by 2 bases, the J end by 10 bases, with 18 bases between. This CDR3 contains 15 residues. The V gene's germline CDR1 is DFQATT and CDR2 SNEGSKA (reference sequence). CDR3 region: CSARFGPGNNSPLHF. CDR3 nucleotide sequence: TGCAGTGCTAGATTCGGCCCGGGAAACAACTCACCCCTCCACTTT.

The chain combines TRBV5-1 with TRBJ2-3; TRBD1 agrees at 11 bases. The CDR3 is 17 residues long. The V and J ends lost 4 bases and 1 base, in that order; junction bases with no gene match: 8. Germline CDR1 SGHRS, CDR2 YFSETQ. CDR3 coding DNA: TGCGCCAGCAGCCTAACTCGGACAGGGGGCCGCACAGATACGCAGTATTTT. Translating gives CASSLTRTGGRTDTQYF.

The chain is built from TRBV27 and TRBJ1-2; no clear D gene. From germline, CDR1 is MNHEY and CDR2 SMNVEV (reference sequence). V was trimmed by 3 bases and J by 4 bases, leaving 12 bases between them. CDR3 length equals 14 residues. The CDR3 nucleotides read TGTGCCAGCAGTTTTTCCCCCAGCTTCTATGGCTACACCTTC. Protein product: CASSFSPSFYGYTF.

This chain connects TRBV7-2 to TRBJ2-1, with D possibly being TRBD1 (5 bases). Germline V gene data show CDR1 as SGHTA and CDR2 as FQGNSA. V gave up 2 bases and J gave up 0 bases, with 14 bases separating them. The CDR3 contains 17 residues. This CDR3 reads CASSLFQGTNSYNEQFF. CDR3 nucleotides: TGTGCCAGCAGCTTATTTCAGGGAACCAACTCCTACAATGAGCAGTTCTTC. The whole variable domain, remainder taken from reference TRBV7-2 and TRBJ2-1, is GAGVSQSPSNKVTEKGKDVELRCDPISGHTALYWYRQSLGQGLEFLIYFQGNSAPDKSGLPSDRFSAERTGGSVSTLTIQRTQQEDSAVYLCASSLFQGTNSYNEQFFGPGTRLTVL.

The table lists this clonotype with a few counts. Its ends do not fully match the called genes, so a read error is possible. The V and J genes are TRBV5-1 and TRBJ2-3; possible D gene TRBD1, 6 bases. The J call may be incorrect, as the DNA end agrees better with TRBJ2-5. The CDR3 covers 12 residues. CDR1 is SGHRS, CDR2 YFSETQ, per germline. The CDR3 DNA reads as TGCGCCAGCTCCAGGGGACAAGGGACCCAGTACTTC. The encoded protein is CASSRGQGTQYF.

J is TRBJ2-3 and V is TRBV7-9, with 7 bases matching TRBD1. Germline V gene lookup returns CDR1 SEHNR and CDR2 FQNEAQ (reference sequence). The CDR3 is 16 residues long. The trim removed 1 base at V and 2 bases at J, leaving 6 bases unmatched. CDR3 amino acids: CASSLVTGAPTDTQYF. The CDR3 nucleotides read TGTGCCAGCAGCTTAGTAACAGGGGCCCCCACAGATACGCAGTATTTT.

A single count supports this clonotype. A read error may be the cause here, since a much bigger clone is one base away. The chain recombines TRBV12-3 or TRBV12-4 with TRBJ1-4; 11 bases fit TRBD1. The CDR3 loop spans 14 amino acids. Trimming at V came to 6 bases and at J to 7 bases, leaving 4 bases not matched to a gene. The chain's CDR3 is CASRSGTGGEKLFF. CDR3 DNA sequence: TGTGCCAGCAGGTCCGGGACAGGGGGTGAAAAACTGTTTTTT.

V and J are TRBV7-2 and TRBJ2-5, with D possibly being TRBD1 or TRBD2 (5 bases each). The germline gives CDR1 SGHTA, CDR2 FQGNSA. CDR3 length: 15 residues. V dropped 5 bases and J dropped 4 bases, with 17 bases sitting between them. CDR3 residues: CASSPAWSGTETQYF. CDR3 in DNA: TGTGCCAGCAGCCCAGCTTGGTCAGGGACAGAGACCCAGTACTTC.

This clonotype occurred a few times. The rearrangement links TRBV5-1 to TRBJ2-3, with TRBD1 matching over 11 bases. From germline, CDR1 is SGHRS and CDR2 YFSETQ. J gave up 5 bases and V 4 bases, and 6 bases lay outside the gene matches. The CDR3 loop spans 15 amino acids. The CDR3 DNA reads as TGCGCCAGCAGCGGAGGACAGGGGGCTGGAGATACGCAGTATTTT. Its protein product is CASSGGQGAGDTQYF.